The clone carrying this TCR beta chain has only one observation. Antigen unknown. This entry comes from a study of blood T cells in healthy people across ages. A sample-barcoded 5' primer and a J-beta primer mix were used in a second PCR of roughly 7 to 12 cycles. Researchers report that a template-switch adaptor with 12 random nucleotides tagged each cDNA molecule. CDR3-containing paired-end reads numbering at least 2.5 million came from each sample. TCRdb reprocessed the 5' RACE reads with MiXCR, giving one entry per CDR3 protein. The sample lists 850,000 to 1,000,000 distinct CDR3 sequences, roughly 50% seen once, with around 15% in the top ten. The CDR3 consists of 14 residues. V shed 6 bases, J shed 2 bases, and the junction held 6 bases outside the gene matches. Per germline, CDR1 MNHEY and CDR2 SVGAGI. The study, taken as a whole, reports: Among T cells, TCR beta diversity per million cells dropped roughly linearly as age rose.

Sequences were obtained from blood. The chain combines TRBV6-5 with TRBJ2-7; TRBD2 aligns across 8 bases. This TCR was sampled from a man aged 25-45 years in good health. The CDR3 sequence: CASRQERGTYEQYF. The DNA of the CDR3 is TGTGCCAGCAGGCAGGAGCGGGGGACCTACGAGCAGTACTTC.